The entry below gives a single TCR beta chain sequence along with its context. The sample comes from a study of cytomegalovirus exposure and HLA in healthy donors. V was cut by 1 base and J by 1 base, with 8 bases left in between. CDR1 is LNHDA, CDR2 SQIVND, per germline (reference sequence). CDR3 length equals 14 residues. This PCR relied on a set of 60 Vbeta primers and 13 Jbeta primers. Using immunoSEQ multiplex PCR, the repertoire was profiled, and TCRdb retains in-frame clones only, with some absent. The table lists under 200,000 clones, around four fifths of them singletons. The chain links TRBV19 to TRBJ2-7; D might be TRBD2 (5 bases). Specimen: PBMCs. The receptor comes from a man aged 30 to 45 in good health and CMV-seronegative. CDR3: CASSIGGQSYEQYF. CDR3 DNA sequence: TGTGCCAGTAGTATAGGAGGGCAGTCCTACGAGCAGTACTTC.